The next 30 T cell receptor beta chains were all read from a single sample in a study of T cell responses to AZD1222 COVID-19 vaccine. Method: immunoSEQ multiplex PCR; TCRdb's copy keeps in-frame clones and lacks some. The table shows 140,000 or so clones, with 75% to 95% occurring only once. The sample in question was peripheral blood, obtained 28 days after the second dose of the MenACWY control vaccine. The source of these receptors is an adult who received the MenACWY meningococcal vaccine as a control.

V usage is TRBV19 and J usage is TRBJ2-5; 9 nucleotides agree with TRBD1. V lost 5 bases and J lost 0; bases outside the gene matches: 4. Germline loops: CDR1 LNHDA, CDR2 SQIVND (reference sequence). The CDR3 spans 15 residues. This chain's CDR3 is CASSPRDRDQETQYF. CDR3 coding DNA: TGTGCCAGTAGTCCCCGGGACAGGGACCAAGAGACCCAGTACTTC.

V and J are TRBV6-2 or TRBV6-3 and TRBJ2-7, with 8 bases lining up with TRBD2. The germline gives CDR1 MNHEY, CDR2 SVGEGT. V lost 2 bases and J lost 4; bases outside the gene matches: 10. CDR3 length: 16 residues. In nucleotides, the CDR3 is TGTGCCAGCAGTTACCCCAACGGGGTAGCGGGGTACGAGCAGTACTTC. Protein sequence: CASSYPNGVAGYEQYF.

The CDR3: CASSLGGLAGRETQYF. Written as DNA, the CDR3 is TGCGCCAGCAGCTTGGGGGGACTAGCGGGAAGAGAGACCCAGTACTTC. This sequence joins TRBV5-1 and TRBJ2-5; 13 bases are shared with TRBD2. Germline V gives CDR1 SGHRS, CDR2 YFSETQ. The J segment lost 4 bases and the V segment lost 0 bases, leaving 3 bases of the junction unmatched. This CDR3 contains 16 residues. The complete variable domain, with remaining parts taken from reference TRBV5-1 and TRBJ2-5, reads KAGVTQTPRYLIKTRGQQVTLSCSPISGHRSVSWYQQTPGQGLQFLFEYFSETQRNKGNFPGRFSGRQFSNSRSEMNVSTLELGDSALYLCASSLGGLAGRETQYFGPGTRLLVL.

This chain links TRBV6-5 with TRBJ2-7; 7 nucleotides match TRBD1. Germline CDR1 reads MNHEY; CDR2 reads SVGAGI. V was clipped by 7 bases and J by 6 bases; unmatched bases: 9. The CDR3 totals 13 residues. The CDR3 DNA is TGTGCCAGCACCAACAGGGGCTACGGCGAGCAGTACTTC. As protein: CASTNRGYGEQYF.

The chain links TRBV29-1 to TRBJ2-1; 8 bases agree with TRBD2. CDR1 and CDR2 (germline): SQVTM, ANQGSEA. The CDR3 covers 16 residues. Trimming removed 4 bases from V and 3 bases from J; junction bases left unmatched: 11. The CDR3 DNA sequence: TGCAGCGTTGGGGCCCCGCGGCGGGAGGTCTACAATGAGCAGTTCTTC. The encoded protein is CSVGAPRREVYNEQFF.

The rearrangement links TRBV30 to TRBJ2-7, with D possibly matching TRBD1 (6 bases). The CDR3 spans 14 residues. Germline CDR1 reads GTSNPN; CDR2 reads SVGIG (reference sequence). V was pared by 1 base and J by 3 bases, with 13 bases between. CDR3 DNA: TGTGCCTGGAGTGCCGGCCAGGGGAACTACGAGCAGTACTTC. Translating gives CAWSAGQGNYEQYF. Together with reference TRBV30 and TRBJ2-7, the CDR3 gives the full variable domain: SQTIHQWPATLVQPVGSPLSLECTVEGTSNPNLYWYRQAAGRGLQLLFYSVGIGQISSEVPQNLSASRPQDRQFILSSKKLLLSDSGFYLCAWSAGQGNYEQYFGPGTRLTVT.

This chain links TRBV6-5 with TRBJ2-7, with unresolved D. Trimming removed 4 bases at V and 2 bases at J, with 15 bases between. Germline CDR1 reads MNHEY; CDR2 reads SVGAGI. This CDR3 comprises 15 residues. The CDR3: CASSSEQGFPYEQYF. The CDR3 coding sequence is TGTGCCAGCAGTTCGGAACAAGGTTTCCCCTACGAGCAGTACTTC.

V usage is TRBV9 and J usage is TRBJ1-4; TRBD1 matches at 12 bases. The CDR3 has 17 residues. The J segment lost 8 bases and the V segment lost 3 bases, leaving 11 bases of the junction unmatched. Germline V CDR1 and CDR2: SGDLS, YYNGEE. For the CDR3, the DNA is TGTGCCAGCAGCGCACCCGGGACAGGGGGCGCAAGGGAAAAACTGTTTTTT. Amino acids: CASSAPGTGGAREKLFF. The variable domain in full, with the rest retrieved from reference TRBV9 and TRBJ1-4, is DSGVTQTPKHLITATGQRVTLRCSPRSGDLSVYWYQQSLDQGLQFLIQYYNGEERAKGNILERFSAQQFPDLHSELNLSSLELGDSALYFCASSAPGTGGAREKLFFGSGTQLSVL.

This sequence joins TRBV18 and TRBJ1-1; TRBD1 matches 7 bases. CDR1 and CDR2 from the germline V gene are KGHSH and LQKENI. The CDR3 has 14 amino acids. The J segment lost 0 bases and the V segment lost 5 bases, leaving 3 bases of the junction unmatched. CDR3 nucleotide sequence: TGTGCCAGCTCAGAGGGACAGATGAACACTGAAGCTTTCTTT. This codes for CASSEGQMNTEAFF.

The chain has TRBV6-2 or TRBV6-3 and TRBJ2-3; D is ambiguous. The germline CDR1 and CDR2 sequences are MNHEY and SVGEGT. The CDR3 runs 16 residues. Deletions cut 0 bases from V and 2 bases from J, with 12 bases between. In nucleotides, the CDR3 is TGTGCCAGCAGTTACTCGGGTCGGCTAATCACAGATACGCAGTATTTT. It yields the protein CASSYSGRLITDTQYF.

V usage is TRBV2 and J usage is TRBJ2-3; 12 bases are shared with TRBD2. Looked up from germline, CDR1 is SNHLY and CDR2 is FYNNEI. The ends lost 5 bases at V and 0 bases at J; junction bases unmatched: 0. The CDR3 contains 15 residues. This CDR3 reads CASSLAGGSTDTQYF. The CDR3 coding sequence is TGTGCCAGCAGTCTAGCGGGGGGGAGCACAGATACGCAGTATTTT.

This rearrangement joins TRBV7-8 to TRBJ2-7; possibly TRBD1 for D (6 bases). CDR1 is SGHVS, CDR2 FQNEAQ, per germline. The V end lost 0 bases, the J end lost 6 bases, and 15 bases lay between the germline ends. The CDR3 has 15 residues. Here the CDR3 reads CASSLARDIVLEQYF. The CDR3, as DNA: TGTGCCAGCAGCTTAGCCCGGGACATCGTGCTCGAGCAGTACTTC. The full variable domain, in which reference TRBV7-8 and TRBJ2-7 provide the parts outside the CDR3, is GAGVSQSPRYKVAKRGQDVALRCDPISGHVSLFWYQQALGQGPEFLTYFQNEAQLDKSGLPSDRFFAERPEGSVSTLKIQRTQQEDSAVYLCASSLARDIVLEQYFGPGTRLTVT.

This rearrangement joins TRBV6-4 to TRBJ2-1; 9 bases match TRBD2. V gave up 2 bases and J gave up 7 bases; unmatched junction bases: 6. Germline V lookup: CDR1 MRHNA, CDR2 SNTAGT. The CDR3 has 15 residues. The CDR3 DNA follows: TGTGCCAGCAGTGACGCGGGAGGGCCCGTAAATGAGCAGTTCTTC. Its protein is CASSDAGGPVNEQFF.

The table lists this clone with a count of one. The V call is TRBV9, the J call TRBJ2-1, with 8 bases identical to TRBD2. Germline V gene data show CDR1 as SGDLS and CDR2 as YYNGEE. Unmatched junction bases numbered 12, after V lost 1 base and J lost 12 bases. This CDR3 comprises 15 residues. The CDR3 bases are TGTGCCAGCAGCGTACGGGAGGTAGCGGGAACCGTGCAGTTCTTC. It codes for CASSVREVAGTVQFF.

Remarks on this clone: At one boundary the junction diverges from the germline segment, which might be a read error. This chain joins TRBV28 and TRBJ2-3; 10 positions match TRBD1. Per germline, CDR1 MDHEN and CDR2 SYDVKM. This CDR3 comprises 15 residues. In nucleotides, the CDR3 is TGTGCCAGCAGTATATGGACAGGGGGAATAGATACGCAGTATTTT. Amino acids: CASSIWTGGIDTQYF.

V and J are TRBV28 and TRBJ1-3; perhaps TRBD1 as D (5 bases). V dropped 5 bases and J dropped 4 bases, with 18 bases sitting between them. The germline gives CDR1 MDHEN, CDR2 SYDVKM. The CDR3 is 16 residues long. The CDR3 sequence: CASSPLSGNSGNTIYF. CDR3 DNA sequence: TGTGCCAGCAGTCCGCTATCAGGGAACAGCGGAAACACCATATATTTT. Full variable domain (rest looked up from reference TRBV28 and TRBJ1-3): DVKVTQSSRYLVKRTGEKVFLECVQDMDHENMFWYRQDPGLGLRLIYFSYDVKMKEKGDIPEGYSVSREKKERFSLILESASTNQTSMYLCASSPLSGNSGNTIYFGEGSWLTVV.

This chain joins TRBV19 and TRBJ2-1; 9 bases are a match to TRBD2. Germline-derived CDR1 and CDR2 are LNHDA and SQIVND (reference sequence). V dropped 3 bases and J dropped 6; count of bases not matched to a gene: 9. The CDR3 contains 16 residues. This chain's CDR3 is CASSMPAGGPPNEQFF. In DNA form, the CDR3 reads TGTGCCAGTAGTATGCCAGCGGGAGGCCCACCCAATGAGCAGTTCTTC.

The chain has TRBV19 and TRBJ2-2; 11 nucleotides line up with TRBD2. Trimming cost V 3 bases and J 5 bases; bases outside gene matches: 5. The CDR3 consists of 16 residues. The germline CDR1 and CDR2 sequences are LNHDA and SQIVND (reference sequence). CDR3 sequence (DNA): TGTGCCAGTAGTATGCTAGCGGGAGGTGAGACCGGGGAGCTGTTTTTT. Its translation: CASSMLAGGETGELFF.

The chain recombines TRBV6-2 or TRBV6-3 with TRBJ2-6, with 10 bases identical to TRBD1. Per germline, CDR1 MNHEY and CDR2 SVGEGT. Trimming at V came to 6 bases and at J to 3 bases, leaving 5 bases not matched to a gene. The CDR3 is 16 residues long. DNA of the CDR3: TGTGCCAGCAGCAGGACAGGGGGAGGTGGGGCCAACGTCCTGACTTTC. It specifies CASSRTGGGGANVLTF.

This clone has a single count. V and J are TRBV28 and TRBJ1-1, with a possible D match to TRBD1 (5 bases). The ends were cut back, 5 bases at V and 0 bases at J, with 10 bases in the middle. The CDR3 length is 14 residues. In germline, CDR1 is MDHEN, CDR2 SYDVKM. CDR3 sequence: CASSPGALNTEAFF. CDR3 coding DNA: TGTGCCAGCAGTCCCGGGGCCCTGAACACTGAAGCTTTCTTT.

In DNA, the CDR3 is TGTGCCAGCAGCCCCTCGGGGGGGGACGAGACCCAGTACTTC. This sequence encodes CASSPSGGDETQYF. The J gene is TRBJ2-5, the V gene TRBV7-2; 8 bases are a match to TRBD2. Germline CDR1 SGHTA, CDR2 FQGNSA. The CDR3 length is 14 residues. Trimming cost V 5 bases and J 5 bases; bases outside gene matches: 7.

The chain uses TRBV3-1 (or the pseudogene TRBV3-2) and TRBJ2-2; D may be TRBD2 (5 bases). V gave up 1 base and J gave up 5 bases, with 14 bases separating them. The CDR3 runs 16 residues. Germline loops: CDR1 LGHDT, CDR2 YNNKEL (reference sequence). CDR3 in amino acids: CASSQGVGGRTGELFF. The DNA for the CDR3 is TGTGCCAGCAGCCAAGGAGTAGGCGGGCGGACCGGGGAGCTGTTTTTT.

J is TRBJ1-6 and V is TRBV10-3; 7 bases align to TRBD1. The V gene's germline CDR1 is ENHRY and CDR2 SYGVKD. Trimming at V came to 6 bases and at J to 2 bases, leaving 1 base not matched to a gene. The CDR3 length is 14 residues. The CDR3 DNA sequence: TGTGCCATCAGCAGGGGGGCCTATAATTCACCCCTCCACTTT. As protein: CAISRGAYNSPLHF.

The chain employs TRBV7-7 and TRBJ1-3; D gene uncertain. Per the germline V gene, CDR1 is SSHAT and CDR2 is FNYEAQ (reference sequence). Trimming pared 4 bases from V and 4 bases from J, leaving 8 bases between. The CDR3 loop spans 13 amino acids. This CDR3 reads CASSSTTGNTIYF. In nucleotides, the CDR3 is TGTGCCAGCAGCTCTACAACCGGAAACACCATATATTTT.

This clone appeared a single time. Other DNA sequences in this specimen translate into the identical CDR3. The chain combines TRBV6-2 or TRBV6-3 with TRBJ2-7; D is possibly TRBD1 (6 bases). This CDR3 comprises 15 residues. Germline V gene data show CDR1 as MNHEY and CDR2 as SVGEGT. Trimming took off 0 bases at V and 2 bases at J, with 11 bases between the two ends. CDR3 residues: CASSYSSGDPYEQYF. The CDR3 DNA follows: TGTGCCAGCAGTTACTCGTCAGGGGATCCCTACGAGCAGTACTTC.

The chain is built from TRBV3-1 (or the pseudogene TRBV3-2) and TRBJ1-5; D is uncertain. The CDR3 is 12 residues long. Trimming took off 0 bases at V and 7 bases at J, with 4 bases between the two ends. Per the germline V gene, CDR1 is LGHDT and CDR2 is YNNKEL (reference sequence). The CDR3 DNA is TGTGCCAGCAGCCAAGAGGGCCAGCCCCAGCATTTT. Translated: CASSQEGQPQHF.

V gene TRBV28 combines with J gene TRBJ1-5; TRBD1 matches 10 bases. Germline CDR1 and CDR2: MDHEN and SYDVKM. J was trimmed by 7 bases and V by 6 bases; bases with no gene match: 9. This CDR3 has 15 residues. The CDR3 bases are TGTGCCAGCAGCCTGGACAGGGGGAGGCGGCAGCCCCAGCATTTT. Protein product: CASSLDRGRRQPQHF.

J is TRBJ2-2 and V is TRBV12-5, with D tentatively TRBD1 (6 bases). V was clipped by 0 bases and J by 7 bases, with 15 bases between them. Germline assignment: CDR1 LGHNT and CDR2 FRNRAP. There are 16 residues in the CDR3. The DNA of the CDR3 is TGTGCTAGTGGTTTGGTACTAGGCCAGGGGAACGGGGAGCTGTTTTTT. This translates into CASGLVLGQGNGELFF.

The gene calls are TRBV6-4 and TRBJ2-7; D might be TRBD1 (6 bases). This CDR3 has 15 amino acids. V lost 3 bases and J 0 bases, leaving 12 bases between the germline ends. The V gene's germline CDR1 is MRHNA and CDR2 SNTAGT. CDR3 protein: CASSDLDSYSYEQYF. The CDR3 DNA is TGTGCCAGCAGTGATCTGGACAGCTACTCCTACGAGCAGTACTTC.

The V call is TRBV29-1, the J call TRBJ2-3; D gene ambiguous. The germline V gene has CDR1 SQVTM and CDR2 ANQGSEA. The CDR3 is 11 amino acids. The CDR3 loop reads CSWDSTDTQYF. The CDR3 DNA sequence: TGCAGTTGGGATAGCACAGATACGCAGTATTTT.